This T cell receptor beta chain is from a study of OX40 agonist ivuxolimab in advanced cancers. Study results and caveats: Normalized expansion of T-cell clones was also low for some nonresponders.

It was autoimmune disease history or systemic immunosuppression that excluded patients. The data were produced by immunoSEQ multiplex PCR, yet TCRdb's version contains in-frame clones alone and is incomplete. The table shows tens of thousands of clones, with 80% to 90% occurring only once. CDR1 and CDR2 (germline): MNHEY, SMNVEV (reference sequence). Trimming removed 2 bases at V and 4 bases at J, with 8 bases between. This CDR3 spans 14 amino acids. A word on this clone: The antigen is unknown.

The sequencing here drew on CD4+ or CD8+ T cells sorted from blood, taken in a trial of the OX40 agonist ivuxolimab. This receptor was taken from an adult with an advanced solid tumor such as melanoma, head and neck, liver or kidney cancer. The rearrangement uses TRBV27 and TRBJ1-4; D is ambiguous. The CDR3 here is CASSLQARNEKLFF. As DNA, the CDR3 is TGTGCCAGCAGTTTACAGGCCCGTAATGAAAAACTGTTTTTT.